Listed below are T cell receptor beta chains from one sample, sequenced in a study of early T cells in non-severe SARS-CoV-2 infection. MiXCR, run by TCRdb on the 5' RACE reads, gives a single entry per CDR3 protein. This table has 95,000 to 150,000 distinct CDR3 sequences, more than 12% appearing once. The sequencing input was whole blood. Every receptor here comes from an adult who was a healthcare worker with PCR-confirmed SARS-CoV-2 infection or an uninfected control (not recorded which). Each CDR3 is given with its conserved first and last residue. The D gene is left open where the match is weak. Part of the rows lack a size; the others show once, few, many or a class for expanded clones.

TRBJ1-3,TRBV5-1,NA,NA,TGCGCCAGCAGCACCATGGGGCAGGGTCTACTGGATGGTACTGGAAACACCATATATTTT,CASSTMGQGLLDGTGNTIYF
TRBJ2-1,TRBV25-1,few,NA,TGTGCCAGCAGTGGAACGAATGAGCAGTTCTTC,CASSGTNEQFF
TRBJ2-3,TRBV5-1,NA,NA,TGCGCCAGCAGCTGGGATAGCGCGACAGATACGCAGTATTTT,CASSWDSATDTQYF
TRBJ2-2,TRBV29-1,NA,TRBD1,TGCAGCGTCGCCGCCGGGACAGCGAACACCGGGGAGCTGTTTTTT,CSVAAGTANTGELFF
TRBJ1-5,TRBV3-1,few,NA,TGTGCCAGAGAGAAGCGGGGACAACTTTATCAGCCCCAGCATTTT,CAREKRGQLYQPQHF
TRBJ2-5,TRBV19,many,NA,TGTGCCAGCACATTGACGGCTAGCTCTCAAGAGACCCAGTACTTC,CASTLTASSQETQYF
TRBJ2-3,TRBV5-1,medium-sized,NA,TGCGCCAGCAGCTTCGTACAGATAACAGATACGCAGTATTTT,CASSFVQITDTQYF
TRBJ2-1,TRBV6-1,NA,TRBD1,TGTGCCAGCGAACGATTGACAGGGGCGGCCAATGAGCAGTTCTTC,CASERLTGAANEQFF
TRBJ2-7,TRBV12-5,few,TRBD2,TGTGCTAGTGGTCTTGGACTAGCGGGGGGCGAGCAGTACTTC,CASGLGLAGGEQYF
TRBJ1-2,TRBV20-1,few,NA,TGCAGTGCTAGTATCGTCGGGACCGGCTATGGCTACACCTTC,CSASIVGTGYGYTF